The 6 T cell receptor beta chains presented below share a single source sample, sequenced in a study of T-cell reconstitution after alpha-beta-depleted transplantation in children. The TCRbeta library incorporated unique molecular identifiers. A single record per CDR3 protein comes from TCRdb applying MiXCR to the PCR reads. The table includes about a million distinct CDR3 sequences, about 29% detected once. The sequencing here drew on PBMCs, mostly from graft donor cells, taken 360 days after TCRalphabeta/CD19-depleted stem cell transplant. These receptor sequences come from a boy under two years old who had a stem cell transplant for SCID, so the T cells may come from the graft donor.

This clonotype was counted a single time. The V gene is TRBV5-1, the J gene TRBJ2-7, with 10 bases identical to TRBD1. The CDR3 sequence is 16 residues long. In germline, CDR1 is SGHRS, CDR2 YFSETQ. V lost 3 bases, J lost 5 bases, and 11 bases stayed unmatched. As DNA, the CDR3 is TGCGCCAGCAGCTCGACAACCGGGACAGGGGCCCACGAGCAGTACTTC. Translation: CASSSTTGTGAHEQYF.

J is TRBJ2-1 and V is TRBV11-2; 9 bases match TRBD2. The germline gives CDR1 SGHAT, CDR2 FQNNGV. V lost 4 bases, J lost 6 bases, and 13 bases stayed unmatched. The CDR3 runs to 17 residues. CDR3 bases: TGTGCCAGCAGCTCCGTCAAAAGCGGGGGGCCGTTCAATGAGCAGTTCTTC. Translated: CASSSVKSGGPFNEQFF.

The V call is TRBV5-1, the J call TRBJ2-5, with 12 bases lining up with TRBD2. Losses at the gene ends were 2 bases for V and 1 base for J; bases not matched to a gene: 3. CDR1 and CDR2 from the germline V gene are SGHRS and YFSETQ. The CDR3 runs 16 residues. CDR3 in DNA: TGCGCCAGCAGCTTTACTAGCGGGGGGTTCCAAGAGACCCAGTACTTC. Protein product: CASSFTSGGFQETQYF.

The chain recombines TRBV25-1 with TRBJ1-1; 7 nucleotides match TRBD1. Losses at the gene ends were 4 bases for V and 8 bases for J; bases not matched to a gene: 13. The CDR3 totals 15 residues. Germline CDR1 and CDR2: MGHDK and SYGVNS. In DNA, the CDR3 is TGTGCCAGCAGTGGGGGTTCTACAGGGGTTAAAGAAGCTTTCTTT. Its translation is CASSGGSTGVKEAFF.

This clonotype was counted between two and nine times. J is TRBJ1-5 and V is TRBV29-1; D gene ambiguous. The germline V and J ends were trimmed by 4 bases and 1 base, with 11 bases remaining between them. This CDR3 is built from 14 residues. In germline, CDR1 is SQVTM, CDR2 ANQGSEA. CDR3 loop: CSVGPRRSNQPQHF. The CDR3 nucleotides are TGCAGCGTTGGTCCCCGAAGGAGCAATCAGCCCCAGCATTTT.

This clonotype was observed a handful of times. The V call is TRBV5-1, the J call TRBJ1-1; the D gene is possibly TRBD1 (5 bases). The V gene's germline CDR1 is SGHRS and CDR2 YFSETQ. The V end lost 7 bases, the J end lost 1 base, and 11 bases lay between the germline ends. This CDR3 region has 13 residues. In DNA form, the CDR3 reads TGCGCCAGCGCAAACGGGGGGAACACTGAAGCTTTCTTT. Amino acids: CASANGGNTEAFF.